This is a list of T cell receptor beta chains from one sample in a study of T-cell reconstitution after alpha-beta-depleted transplantation in children. MiXCR, applied by TCRdb to the PCR reads, yields one record per CDR3 protein. The sample yields around 670,000 distinct CDR3 sequences, 10% to 15% seen once. The sequencing used PBMCs, collected before TCRalphabeta/CD19-depleted stem cell transplant. These receptors were taken from a girl aged 2 to 9 with congenital amegakaryocytic thrombocytopenia, due to receive a stem cell transplant. Both conserved end residues are part of each CDR3. The D gene is left open where the match is weak. Clone size is stated in some rows and not others, as once, few, many or a class when expanded.

15 NA TRBJ2-1 TRBD2 TRBV25-1 TGTGCCAGCGGCCGGACTAGCGGAATGAAGGATGAGCAGTTCTTC CASGRTSGMKDEQFF
14 many TRBJ1-1 NA TRBV10-3 TGTGCCATCACCCCGGACAGCAAGGGCACTGAAGCTTTCTTT CAITPDSKGTEAFF
17 many TRBJ2-3 NA TRBV5-1 TGCGCCAGCAGCTTGGGTCTAGCCACGACCCCAACAGATACGCAGTATTTT CASSLGLATTPTDTQYF
15 NA TRBJ2-1 TRBD2 TRBV30 TGTGCCTGGAGGCTAACTAGCGGGGGGATGGTGGAGCAGTTCTTC CAWRLTSGGMVEQFF
15 many TRBJ2-1 TRBD2 TRBV20-1 TGCAGTGCTAGAGATCCACAGCGGGAGTTCAATGAGCAGTTCTTC CSARDPQREFNEQFF
15 NA TRBJ2-3 TRBD1 TRBV27 TGTGCCAGCAGTTCGGGGACAGTCAACACAGATACGCAGTATTTT CASSSGTVNTDTQYF
16 many TRBJ2-1 NA TRBV12-3/TRBV12-4 TGTGCCAGCAGTTTAAAAAGGGGGACGGGGTACAATGAGCAGTTCTTC CASSLKRGTGYNEQFF
14 few TRBJ2-1 NA TRBV7-2 TGTGCCAGCAGCCCCTTAGATACGACCAATGAGCAGTTCTTC CASSPLDTTNEQFF
15 few TRBJ2-7 TRBD2 TRBV20-1 TGCAGTGCGGCGAGGCGGTTAGCGGGAGGAGGAGAGCAGTACTTC CSAARRLAGGGEQYF
17 NA TRBJ1-4 NA TRBV5-6 TGTGCCAGCAGCTTCTCTTTCTTAGAAGCTTCTAATGAAAAACTGTTTTTT CASSFSFLEASNEKLFF
14 NA TRBJ1-1 NA TRBV5-1 TGCGCCAGCAGCTGGAGGGGCACTAACACTGAAGCTTTCTTT CASSWRGTNTEAFF
19 many TRBJ2-1 TRBD2 TRBV6-5 TGTGCCAGCAGTTACTCAGGGACTAGCGGGTTTCGCTCCTACAATGAGCAGTTCTTC CASSYSGTSGFRSYNEQFF
15 NA TRBJ1-4 NA TRBV20-1 TGCAGTGCTCCCACATTAAGAGGGTTTAATGAAAAACTGTTTTTT CSAPTLRGFNEKLFF
14 many TRBJ2-7 NA TRBV5-6 TGTGCCAGCAGCTTTCGGGTTCCAGTCTACGAGCAGTACTTC CASSFRVPVYEQYF
14 many TRBJ2-3 NA TRBV7-2 TGTGCCAGCAGCCTCAAATTTCCGGGTTCCACGCAGTATTTT CASSLKFPGSTQYF
13 many TRBJ1-2 TRBD1 TRBV20-1 TGCAGTGCTACTACAGGGGATGGGTATGGCTACACCTTC CSATTGDGYGYTF
17 NA TRBJ2-7 NA TRBV7-9 TGTGCCAGCAGCTCTAGAATACAGGGCACGGAGTCCTACGAGCAGTACTTC CASSSRIQGTESYEQYF
14 few TRBJ2-1 NA TRBV11-2 TGTGCCAGCGCCCTGGGCGGGGCGGACAATGAGCAGTTCTTC CASALGGADNEQFF
16 many TRBJ1-1 NA TRBV5-1 TGCGCCAGTACCGACCTCCGGGACGGGGAGAACACTGAAGCTTTCTTT CASTDLRDGENTEAFF
13 NA TRBJ2-7 NA TRBV30 TGTGCCTGGAGTGTCCCAGGGTCCTACGAGCAGTACTTC CAWSVPGSYEQYF
16 few TRBJ2-5 NA TRBV7-9 TGTGCCAGCAGCTTAGCTTGGAGACACCTCCAAGAGACCCAGTACTTC CASSLAWRHLQETQYF
11 NA TRBJ2-7 NA TRBV7-2 TGTGCTAGACGACATTCAATCGAGCAGTACTTC CARRHSIEQYF
13 NA TRBJ1-2 TRBD1 TRBV5-1 TGCGCCAGCAGCTTGGCAGGGGGCTATGGCCACACCTTC CASSLAGGYGHTF
15 many TRBJ2-7 TRBD2 TRBV9 TGTGCCAGCAGCGCGGGACTAGCGGGGAACTACGAGCAGTACTTC CASSAGLAGNYEQYF
12 many TRBJ2-1 TRBD2 TRBV7-2 TGTGCCAGCAGCTACCCGGGGACTAGGAAGGTCTTC CASSYPGTRKVF
13 NA TRBJ2-3 NA TRBV5-1 TGCGCCAGCAACGTGGACAACACAGATACGCAGTATTTT CASNVDNTDTQYF
19 few TRBJ2-3 NA TRBV7-8 TGTGCCAGCAGCCAAGGGGTCCAGGGTCAACACCCCTCGTCAGATACGCAGTATTTT CASSQGVQGQHPSSDTQYF
19 NA TRBJ1-1 NA TRBV4-1 TGCGCCAGCAGCCGTTCTACAGCCGGCGTCGGCAATGGGAACACTGAAGCTTTCTTT CASSRSTAGVGNGNTEAFF
16 many TRBJ2-1 NA TRBV20-1 TGCAGTGCTAGAGATGTGGGGGGACCGAGCTACAATGAGCAGTTCTTC CSARDVGGPSYNEQFF
14 many TRBJ2-5 NA TRBV11-2 TGTGCCAGCAGCAGTGCGGTAACAGGGGAGACCCAGTACTTC CASSSAVTGETQYF
13 many TRBJ2-2 TRBD1 TRBV7-9 TGTGCCAGCAGCGCCACAGGGGCCGGGGAGCTGTTTTTT CASSATGAGELFF
16 NA TRBJ2-6 NA TRBV18 TGTGCCAGCTCACCCCAGGGTTTGGCTGGGGCCAACGTCCTGACTTTC CASSPQGLAGANVLTF
14 many TRBJ2-1 TRBD2 TRBV5-1 TGCGCCAGCAGCGGCGCTAGCGGGAGAGAGAGGCAGTTCTTC CASSGASGRERQFF
15 many TRBJ1-3 NA TRBV7-2 TGTGCCAGCAGCCTCCTTGGGATAGGAGGAAACACCATATATTTT CASSLLGIGGNTIYF
14 many TRBJ2-5 TRBD2 TRBV20-1 TGCAGTGCAGCCGAGGGTACTAGCGGGTTTATCCAGTACTTC CSAAEGTSGFIQYF
13 many TRBJ1-4 NA TRBV20-1 TGCAGTGCTGGGGGAACCACTAATGAAAAACTGTTTTTT CSAGGTTNEKLFF
14 many TRBJ1-5 TRBD1 TRBV4-1 TGCGCCAGCAGCCAACCGGGACAGAATCAGCCCCAGCATTTT CASSQPGQNQPQHF
18 few TRBJ1-2 NA TRBV5-1 TGCGCCAGCAGCCCGGTCGGTGCGATGGGATTTATATTTTATGGCTACACCTTC CASSPVGAMGFIFYGYTF
13 many TRBJ2-6 NA TRBV5-1 TGCGCCAGCAGGGTCTCTGGGGCCAACGTCCTGACTTTC CASRVSGANVLTF
15 many TRBJ2-3 TRBD2 TRBV12-3/TRBV12-4 TGTGCCAGCAGTTTCTCTAGCGGGACGTGGGATACGCAGTATTTT CASSFSSGTWDTQYF
16 many TRBJ1-5 NA TRBV7-8 TGTGCCAGCAGCTTAGTTTGGCGTACCGCCCATGAGCCCCAGCATTTT CASSLVWRTAHEPQHF
18 many TRBJ2-3 TRBD2 TRBV20-1 TGCAGTGCTAGAGATGCGGCCCTCAGGGCGGGAGTCGGGGATACGCAGTATTTT CSARDAALRAGVGDTQYF
15 NA TRBJ2-7 NA TRBV6-5 TGTGCCAGCAGTTCTGCAGCAACTGACTACTACGAGCAGTACTTC CASSSAATDYYEQYF
19 NA TRBJ2-3 TRBD2 TRBV5-1 TGCGCCAGGAGCTCGTGGCTAGCGGGAGAGGTTACTAGCACAGATACGCAGTATTTT CARSSWLAGEVTSTDTQYF
15 NA TRBJ2-7 NA TRBV20-1 TGCAGTGCTAGGATCTGGAGGGTTGGCTCCTACGAGCAGTACTTC CSARIWRVGSYEQYF
16 many TRBJ2-1 NA TRBV5-1 TGCGCCAGCAGCAGCCCTAGTTTACGTTCCTACAATGAGCAGTTCTTC CASSSPSLRSYNEQFF
16 few TRBJ2-3 TRBD2 TRBV30 TGTGCCTGGAGCGCCAAGACTAGCGGGAGTGCAGATACGCAGTATTTT CAWSAKTSGSADTQYF
14 few TRBJ2-1 NA TRBV9 TGTGCCAGCAGCGTAGTTGCAGGGTCTCATGAGCAGTTCTTC CASSVVAGSHEQFF
12 many TRBJ2-3 NA TRBV5-6 TGTGCCAGCAGCTATAACACAGATACGCAGTATTTT CASSYNTDTQYF
14 NA TRBJ1-5 TRBD1 TRBV5-1 TGCGCCAGCAGCACCGGGACAGGGAATGAGCCCCAGCATTTT CASSTGTGNEPQHF
13 NA TRBJ1-5 NA TRBV12-3/TRBV12-4 TGTGCCAGCAGTTCCACCTTGGTTCAGCCCCAGCATTTT CASSSTLVQPQHF
15 few TRBJ2-7 TRBD2 TRBV25-1 TGTGCCACCGGGGGATCCGGGACTAGCGGGTACGAGCAGTACTTC CATGGSGTSGYEQYF
16 few TRBJ2-3 TRBD2 TRBV27 TGTGCCAGCAGCCCAAAACTAGCGATCAGCACAGATACGCAGTATTTT CASSPKLAISTDTQYF
16 many TRBJ2-3 NA TRBV5-1 TGCGCCAGCAGCTTGACGACCAGAGCTAGCACAGATACGCAGTATTTT CASSLTTRASTDTQYF
14 many TRBJ2-1 TRBD2 TRBV20-1 TGCAGTGCTAGAGCCCCAGGGACTAGCTTTGAGCAGTTCTTC CSARAPGTSFEQFF
12 many TRBJ2-3 NA TRBV14 TGTGCCAGCAGCCTTCCTTCAGATACGCAGTATTTT CASSLPSDTQYF
14 few TRBJ2-5 TRBD1 TRBV5-6 TGTGCCAGCAGTTGGGGACAGGGCTTGGAGACCCAGTACTTC CASSWGQGLETQYF